This TCR beta chain was sequenced for a study of breast tumors, draining lymph nodes, adjacent tissues. Study-level points and caveats: Tumor and nontumor repertoires were significantly more similar in luminal-like than in basal-like breast cancer. Compared with lymph nodes, tumors were less diverse; compared with nontumor tissue, more.

Axillary draining lymph nodes of breast cancer patients supplied the node samples. This clonotype was detected only once. Its antigen remains unknown. The junction and the germline gene differ at one end; a read error may be behind it. One entry per CDR3 protein, called by TCRdb with MiXCR from the multiplex PCR reads. The sample contains 100,000 or so distinct CDR3 sequences, about 20% of which appear only once. This CDR3 has 16 residues. The V gene's germline CDR1 is ENHRY and CDR2 SYGVKD. The sequencing input was axillary lymph node tissue. The chain carries TRBV10-3 and TRBJ1-2, with D possibly TRBD1 on 5 matching bases. This TCR was recovered from a female donor with breast cancer. Some clones in this sample may be carry-over from other donors' samples. The CDR3 loop reads CAISESSAGSIDGHTF. DNA for the CDR3: TGTGCCATCAGTGAGTCGAGTGCAGGGAGTATCGATGGCCACACCTTC.